The clone carrying this TCR beta chain was observed a single time. Assay: immunoSEQ multiplex PCR; the TCRdb copy retains only in-frame clones and omits some. The data contain fewer than 85,000 clones, 85% of them singletons. This sample stems from a study of OX40 agonist ivuxolimab in advanced cancers. The length of the CDR3 is 15 residues. The TCR was taken from an adult with an advanced solid tumor such as melanoma, head and neck, liver or kidney cancer. The material sequenced was CD4+ or CD8+ T cells sorted from blood, taken in a trial of the OX40 agonist ivuxolimab. V is TRBV21-1 and J is TRBJ1-2. TRBV21-1 is given as a pseudogene. CDR3 in DNA: TGTGCCAGCAGCGTGGGGGGCAGTCCCTTCAATGGCTACACCTTC. As protein: CASSVGGSPFNGYTF.